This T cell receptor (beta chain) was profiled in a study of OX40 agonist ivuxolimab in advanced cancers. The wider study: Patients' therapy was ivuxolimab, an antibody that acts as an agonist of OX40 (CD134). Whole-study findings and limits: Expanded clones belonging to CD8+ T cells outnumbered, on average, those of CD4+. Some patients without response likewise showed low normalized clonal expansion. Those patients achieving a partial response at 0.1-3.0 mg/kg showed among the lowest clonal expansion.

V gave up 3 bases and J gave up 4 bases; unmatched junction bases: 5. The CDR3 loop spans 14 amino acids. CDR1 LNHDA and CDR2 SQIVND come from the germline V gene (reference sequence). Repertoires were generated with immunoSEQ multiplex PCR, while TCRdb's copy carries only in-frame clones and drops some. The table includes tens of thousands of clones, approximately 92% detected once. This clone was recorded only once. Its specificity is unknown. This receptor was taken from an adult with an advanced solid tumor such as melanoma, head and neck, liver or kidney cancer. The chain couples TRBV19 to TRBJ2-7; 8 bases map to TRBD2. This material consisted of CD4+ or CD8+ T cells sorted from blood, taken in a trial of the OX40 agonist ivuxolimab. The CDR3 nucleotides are TGTGCCAGTAGTATCGCAGCGGGAGAGTACGAGCAGTACTTC. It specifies CASSIAAGEYEQYF. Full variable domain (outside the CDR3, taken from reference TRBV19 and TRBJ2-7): DGGITQSPKYLFRKEGQNVTLSCEQNLNHDAMYWYRQDPGQGLRLIYYSQIVNDFQKGDIAEGYSVSREKKESFPLTVTSAQKNPTAFYLCASSIAAGEYEQYFGPGTRLTVT.